The rows below give T cell receptor beta chains drawn from one sample of a study of T-cell memory formation after mild COVID-19. TCRdb re-derived calls from the 5' RACE reads in MiXCR, one entry per CDR3 protein. The table has around 310,000 distinct CDR3 sequences, roughly an eighth seen once. What was sequenced was PBMCs or a T cell subset sorted from them (not recorded which). The receptors stem from a man between 18 and 29 years old who had mild COVID-19 (a few samples of this study predate the infection). Cell type and time point are not known. Each CDR3 is given with its conserved first and last residue. Each record gives: V gene, J gene, clone size, D gene, CDR3 protein, CDR3 DNA. The D gene is left open where the match is weak. Clone size is stated in some rows and not others, as once, few, many or a class when expanded.

V: TRBV5-1
J: TRBJ2-7
size: few
D: NA
CDR3: CASSLAREYEQYF
DNA: TGCGCCAGCAGCTTGGCCAGGGAGTACGAGCAGTACTTC

V: TRBV4-1
J: TRBJ2-1
size: many
D: NA
CDR3: CASSQERSVLNNEQFF
DNA: TGCGCCAGCAGCCAAGAACGTTCGGTACTGAACAATGAGCAGTTCTTC

V: TRBV5-1
J: TRBJ1-1
size: NA
D: NA
CDR3: CASGQRSGRVNTEAFF
DNA: TGCGCCAGCGGACAGAGGTCAGGGCGCGTTAACACTGAAGCTTTCTTT

V: TRBV2
J: TRBJ2-3
size: NA
D: TRBD1
CDR3: CASSSTGVGTDTQYF
DNA: TGTGCCAGCAGTTCCACAGGGGTGGGGACCGATACGCAGTATTTT

V: TRBV18
J: TRBJ2-7
size: many
D: NA
CDR3: CASSPGGGRSYEQYF
DNA: TGTGCCAGCTCACCTGGGGGAGGACGCTCCTACGAGCAGTACTTC

V: TRBV5-6
J: TRBJ2-7
size: NA
D: NA
CDR3: CASSFQVYEQYF
DNA: TGTGCCAGCAGCTTTCAGGTCTACGAGCAGTACTTC

V: TRBV11-2
J: TRBJ2-5
size: NA
D: TRBD1
CDR3: CASSFGTGSLETQYF
DNA: TGTGCCAGCAGCTTCGGGACAGGGAGTTTGGAGACCCAGTACTTC

V: TRBV7-9
J: TRBJ1-1
size: NA
D: TRBD1
CDR3: CASRGRDRGQTEAFF
DNA: TGTGCCAGCAGGGGGCGGGACAGGGGCCAAACTGAAGCTTTCTTT

V: TRBV27
J: TRBJ2-3
size: few
D: TRBD2
CDR3: CASSRLTSGYTDTQYF
DNA: TGTGCCAGCAGCCGGCTCACTAGCGGATACACAGATACGCAGTATTTT

V: TRBV5-1
J: TRBJ2-1
size: NA
D: NA
CDR3: CASQELDRYNEQFF
DNA: TGCGCCAGCCAGGAACTGGACAGATACAATGAGCAGTTCTTC